The clone carrying this T cell receptor beta chain was counted between two and nine times. Its target is not known. The data originate from a study of regulatory T cells in long-lasting Graves disease. The CDR3 length is 14 residues. Germline loops: CDR1 MNHNS, CDR2 SASEGT. Trimming cost V 6 bases and J 4 bases, with 15 bases left between them. Study-level points and caveats: Less diverse TCR repertoires were seen in persistent Graves' patients than in newly diagnosed ones. Accuracy was perhaps lowered by the small sample size.

Documented time point: persistent/refractory GD, antithyroid drugs over 5 years with positive TRAb. With RNA extracted from PBMCs as input, the TCR library was made. HTBI primers from iRepertoire and Arm-PCR of CDR3 regions yielded the TCR beta libraries. In TCRdb, the multiplex PCR reads were re-called with MiXCR into one record per CDR3 protein. The sample includes about 310,000 distinct CDR3 sequences, under 25% of them seen just once. This sequence joins TRBV6-1 and TRBJ1-1, with D maybe TRBD1 (5 bases). The source material was peripheral blood mononuclear cells (PBMCs), sampled when the disease was refractory, from a patient treated with antithyroid drugs. This TCR came from a female donor with Graves disease. The CDR3 coding sequence is TGTGCCAGCAGATCCCCGGGGCCGGGCACTGAAGCTTTCTTT. The encoded protein is CASRSPGPGTEAFF.